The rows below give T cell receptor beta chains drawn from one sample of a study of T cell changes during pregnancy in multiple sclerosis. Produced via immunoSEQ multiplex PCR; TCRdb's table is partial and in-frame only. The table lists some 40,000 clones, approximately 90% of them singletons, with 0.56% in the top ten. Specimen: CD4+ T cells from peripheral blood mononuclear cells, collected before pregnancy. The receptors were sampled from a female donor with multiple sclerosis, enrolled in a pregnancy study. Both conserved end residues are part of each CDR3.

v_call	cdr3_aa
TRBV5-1	CASREPIAGAGTDTQYF
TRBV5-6	CASSFRDRRSGNTIYF
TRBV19	CASSIGRGTEAFF
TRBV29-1	CSVTGGGEKLFF
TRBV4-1	CASSPRRAGTGSHEQFF
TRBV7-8	CASRITLAGGYEQFF
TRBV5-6	CASSLAPARINTIYF
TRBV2	CASSTPDSPGSYNEQFF
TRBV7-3	CASSLRGGSDTQYF
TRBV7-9	CASSLGLTQGPDEQYF
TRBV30	CAQGGYNEKLFF
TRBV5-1	CASQGQGANEQYF
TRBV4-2	CASSQEGTGVVLNNSPLHF
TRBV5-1	CASSLFRGADTQYF
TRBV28	CASSQVLDYEQFF
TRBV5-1	CASRTTGGNEKLFF
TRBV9	CASSEPGTGRNTEAFF
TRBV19	CASSIDGAGTYEQYF
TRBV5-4	CASRYGGSYEQYF
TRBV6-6	CASSRQTGPYEQYF
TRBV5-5	CASSLRAPAGAYEQYF
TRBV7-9	CASSLAFEQFF
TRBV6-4	CASSVIAGGPGEQYF
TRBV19	CASSPQVVSSPLHF
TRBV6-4	CASSDSRDRQIYNSPLHF
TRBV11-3	CASSLDQRGRNEQFF
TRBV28	CASSLLGTETEAFF
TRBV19	CASSQRGGNTEAFF
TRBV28	CASSYGTYHSNQPQHF
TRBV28	CASSSTGLGANVLTF
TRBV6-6	CASSYSQVYNEQFF
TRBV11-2	CASSLRVAGAKNEQFF
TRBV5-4	CASSLVGQGWDEQFF
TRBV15	CATSRTWRTEAFF
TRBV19	CASSTPGQGGDTQYF
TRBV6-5	CASSPWGRDYGYTF
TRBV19	CASSIDPVQPQHF
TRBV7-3	CASSTSGTANSPLHF
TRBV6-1	CASPKPGGVGNTIYF
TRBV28	CASSWGQGARGYTF
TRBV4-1	CASSQQLSGTSYEQYF
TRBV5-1	CASSAGAGTGAEKLFF